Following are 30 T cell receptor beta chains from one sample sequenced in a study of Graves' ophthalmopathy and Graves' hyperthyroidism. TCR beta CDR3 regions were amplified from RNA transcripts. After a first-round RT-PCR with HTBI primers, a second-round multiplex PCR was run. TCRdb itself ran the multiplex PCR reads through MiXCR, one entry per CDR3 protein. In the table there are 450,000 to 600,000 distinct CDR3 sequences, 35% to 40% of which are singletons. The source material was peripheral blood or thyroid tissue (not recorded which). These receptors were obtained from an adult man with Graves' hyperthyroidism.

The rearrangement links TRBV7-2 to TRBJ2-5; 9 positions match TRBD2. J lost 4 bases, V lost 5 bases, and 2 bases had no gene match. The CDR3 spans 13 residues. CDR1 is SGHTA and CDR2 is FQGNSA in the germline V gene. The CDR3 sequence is CASSILAGETQYF. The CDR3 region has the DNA TGTGCCAGCAGCATACTAGCGGGAGAGACCCAGTACTTC.

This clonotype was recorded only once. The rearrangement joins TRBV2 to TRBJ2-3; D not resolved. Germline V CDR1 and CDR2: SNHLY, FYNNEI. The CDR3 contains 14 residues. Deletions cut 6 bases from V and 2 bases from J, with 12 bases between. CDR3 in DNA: TGTGCCAGCAGAGGGCGGTCCCCCACAGATACGCAGTATTTT. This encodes CASRGRSPTDTQYF.

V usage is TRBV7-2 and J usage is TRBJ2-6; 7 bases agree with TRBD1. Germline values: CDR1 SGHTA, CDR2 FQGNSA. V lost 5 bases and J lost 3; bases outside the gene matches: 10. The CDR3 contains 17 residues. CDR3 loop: CASSGRQGLYGANVLTF. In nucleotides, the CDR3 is TGTGCCAGCAGCGGCCGACAGGGATTGTATGGGGCCAACGTCCTGACTTTC.

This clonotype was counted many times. CDR3 nucleotides: TGTGCCAGCAGTTACGGCGGGACAGGGGTTACGAAGCAGTACTTC. The encoded protein is CASSYGGTGVTKQYF. V gene TRBV6-5 combines with J gene TRBJ2-7; 10 bases line up with TRBD1. The ends lost 2 bases at V and 8 bases at J; junction bases unmatched: 9. The CDR3 is 15 amino acids. The germline V gene has CDR1 MNHEY and CDR2 SVGAGI.

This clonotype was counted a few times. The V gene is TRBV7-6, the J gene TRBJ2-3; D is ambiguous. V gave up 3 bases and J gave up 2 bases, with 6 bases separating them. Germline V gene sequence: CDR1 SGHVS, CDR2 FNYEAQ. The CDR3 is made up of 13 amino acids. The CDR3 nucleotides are TGTGCCAGCAGCTTTATCCCCACAGATACGCAGTATTTT. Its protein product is CASSFIPTDTQYF.

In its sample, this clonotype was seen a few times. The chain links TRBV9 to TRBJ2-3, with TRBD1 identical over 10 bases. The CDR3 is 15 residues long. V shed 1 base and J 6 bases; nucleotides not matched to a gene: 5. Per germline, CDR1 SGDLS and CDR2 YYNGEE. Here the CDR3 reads CASSVSGQGSDTQYF. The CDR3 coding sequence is TGTGCCAGCAGCGTATCGGGACAGGGGAGTGATACGCAGTATTTT. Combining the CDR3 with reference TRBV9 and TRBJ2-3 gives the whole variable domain DSGVTQTPKHLITATGQRVTLRCSPRSGDLSVYWYQQSLDQGLQFLIQYYNGEERAKGNILERFSAQQFPDLHSELNLSSLELGDSALYFCASSVSGQGSDTQYFGPGTRLTVL.

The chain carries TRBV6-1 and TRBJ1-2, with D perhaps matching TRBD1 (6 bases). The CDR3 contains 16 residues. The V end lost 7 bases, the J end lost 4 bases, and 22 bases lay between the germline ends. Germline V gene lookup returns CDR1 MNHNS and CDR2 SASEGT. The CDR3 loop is CASTTGSGAQLYGYTF. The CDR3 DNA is TGTGCCAGCACTACAGGGTCGGGAGCCCAACTCTATGGCTACACCTTC.

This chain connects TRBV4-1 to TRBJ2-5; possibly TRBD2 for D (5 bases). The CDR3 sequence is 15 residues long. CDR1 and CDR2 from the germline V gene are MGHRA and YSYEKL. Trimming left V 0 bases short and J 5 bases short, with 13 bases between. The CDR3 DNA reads TGCGCCAGCAGCCAAGATGTCGGGGTCGGGGAGACCCAGTACTTC. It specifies CASSQDVGVGETQYF.

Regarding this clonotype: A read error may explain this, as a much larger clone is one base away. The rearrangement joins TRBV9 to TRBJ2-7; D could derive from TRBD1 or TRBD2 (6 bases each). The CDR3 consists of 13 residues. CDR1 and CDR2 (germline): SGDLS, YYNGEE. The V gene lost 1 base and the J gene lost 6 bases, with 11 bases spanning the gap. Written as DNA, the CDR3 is TGTGCCAGCAGCGTAACGGGGGCCAGCGAGCAGTACTTC. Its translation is CASSVTGASEQYF. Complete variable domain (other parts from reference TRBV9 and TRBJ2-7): DSGVTQTPKHLITATGQRVTLRCSPRSGDLSVYWYQQSLDQGLQFLIQYYNGEERAKGNILERFSAQQFPDLHSELNLSSLELGDSALYFCASSVTGASEQYFGPGTRLTVT.

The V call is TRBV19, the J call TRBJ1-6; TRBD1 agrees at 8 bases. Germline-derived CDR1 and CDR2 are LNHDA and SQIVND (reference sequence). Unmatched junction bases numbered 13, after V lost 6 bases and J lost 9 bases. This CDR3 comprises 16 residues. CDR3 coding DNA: TGTGCCAGTAGAACGCTTCCAGGGGGCGTTGGTTCACCCCTCCACTTT. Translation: CASRTLPGGVGSPLHF.

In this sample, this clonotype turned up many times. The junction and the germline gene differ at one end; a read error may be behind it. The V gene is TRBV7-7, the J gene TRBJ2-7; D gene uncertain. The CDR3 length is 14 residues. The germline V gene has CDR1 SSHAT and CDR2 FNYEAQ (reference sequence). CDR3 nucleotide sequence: TGTGCTAGCAGCTTTGACCTCCGCTCCTACGAGCAGTACTTC. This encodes CASSFDLRSYEQYF.

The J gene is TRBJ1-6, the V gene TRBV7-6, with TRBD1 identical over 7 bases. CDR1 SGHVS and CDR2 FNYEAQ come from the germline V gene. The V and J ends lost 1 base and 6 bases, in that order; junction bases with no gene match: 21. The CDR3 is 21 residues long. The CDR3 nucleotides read TGTGCCAGCAGCTTAGAGAGGTGGGGACAGATAAAGAGACCCGTTAATTCACCCCTCCACTTT. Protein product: CASSLERWGQIKRPVNSPLHF.

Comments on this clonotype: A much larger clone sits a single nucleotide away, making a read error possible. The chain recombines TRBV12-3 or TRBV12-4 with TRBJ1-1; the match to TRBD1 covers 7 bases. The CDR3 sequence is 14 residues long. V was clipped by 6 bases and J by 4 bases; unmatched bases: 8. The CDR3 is CASSRGGMSTEAFF. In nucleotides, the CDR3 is TGTGCCAGCAGCAGGGGGGGGATGAGCACTGAAGCTTTCTTT.

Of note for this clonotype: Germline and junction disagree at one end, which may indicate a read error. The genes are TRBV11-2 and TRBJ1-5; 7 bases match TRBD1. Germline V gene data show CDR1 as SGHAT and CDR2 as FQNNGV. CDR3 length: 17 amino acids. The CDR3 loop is CASSLELSGQGDQPQHF. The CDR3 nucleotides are TGTGCCAGCAGTTTAGAATTATCTGGGCAGGGGGATCAGCCCCAGCATTTT.

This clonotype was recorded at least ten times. The CDR3 DNA follows: TGTGCCAGCAGACCGGGACAGGAGAACACTGAAGCTTTCTTT. Its translation: CASRPGQENTEAFF. The gene calls are TRBV6-6 and TRBJ1-1; the match to TRBD1 covers 8 bases. CDR1 and CDR2 from the germline V gene are MNHNY and SVGAGI (reference sequence). The CDR3 has 14 residues. J lost 1 base, V lost 6 bases, and 4 bases had no gene match.

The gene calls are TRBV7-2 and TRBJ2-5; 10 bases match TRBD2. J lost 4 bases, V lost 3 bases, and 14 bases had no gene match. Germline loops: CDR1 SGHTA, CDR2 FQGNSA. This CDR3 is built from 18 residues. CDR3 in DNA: TGTGCCAGCAGCTTTATCAGAGTAGCGGGAGGTCTCGGAGAGACCCAGTACTTC. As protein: CASSFIRVAGGLGETQYF.

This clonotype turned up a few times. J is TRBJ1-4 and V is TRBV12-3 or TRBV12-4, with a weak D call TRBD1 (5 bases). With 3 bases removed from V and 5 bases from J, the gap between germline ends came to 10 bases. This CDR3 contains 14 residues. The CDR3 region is CASSLRGGNEKLFF. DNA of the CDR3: TGTGCCAGCAGTTTGAGGGGAGGAAATGAAAAACTGTTTTTT.

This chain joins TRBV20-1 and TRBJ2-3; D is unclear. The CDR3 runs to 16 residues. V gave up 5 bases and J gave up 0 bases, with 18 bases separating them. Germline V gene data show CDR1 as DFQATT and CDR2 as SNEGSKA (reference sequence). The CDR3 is CSAPRRTSTSTDTQYF. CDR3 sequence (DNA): TGCAGTGCTCCCCGCAGGACGAGTACTAGCACAGATACGCAGTATTTT.

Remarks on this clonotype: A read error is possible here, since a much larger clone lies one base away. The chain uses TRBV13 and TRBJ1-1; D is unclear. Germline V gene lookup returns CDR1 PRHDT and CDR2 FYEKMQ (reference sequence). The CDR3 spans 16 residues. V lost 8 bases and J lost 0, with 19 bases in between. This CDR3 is CASGGRTAPMNTEAFF. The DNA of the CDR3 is TGTGCCAGCGGCGGAAGGACCGCCCCAATGAACACTGAAGCTTTCTTT.

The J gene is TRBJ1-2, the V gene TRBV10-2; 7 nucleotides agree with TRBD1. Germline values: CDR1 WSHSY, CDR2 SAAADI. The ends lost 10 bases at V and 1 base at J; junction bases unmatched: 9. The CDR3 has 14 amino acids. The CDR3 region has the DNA TGCGCCATACGGACAGGACTATTTAACTATGGCTACACCTTC. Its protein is CAIRTGLFNYGYTF.

CDR3 loop: CASSFEGAFTDTQYF. Written as DNA, the CDR3 is TGTGCCAGCAGCTTCGAGGGGGCCTTCACAGATACGCAGTATTTT. The chain carries TRBV7-4 and TRBJ2-3; 7 positions match TRBD1. The trim removed 3 bases at V and 2 bases at J, leaving 5 bases unmatched. CDR1 and CDR2 (germline): SGHVT, SQSDAQ. The CDR3 contains 15 residues.

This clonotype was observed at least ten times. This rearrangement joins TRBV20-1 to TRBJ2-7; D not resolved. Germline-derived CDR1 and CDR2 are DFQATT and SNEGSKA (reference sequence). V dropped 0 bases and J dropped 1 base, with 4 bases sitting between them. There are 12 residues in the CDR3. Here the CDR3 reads CSARDQSYEQYF. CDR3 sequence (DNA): TGCAGTGCTAGAGATCAATCCTACGAGCAGTACTTC.

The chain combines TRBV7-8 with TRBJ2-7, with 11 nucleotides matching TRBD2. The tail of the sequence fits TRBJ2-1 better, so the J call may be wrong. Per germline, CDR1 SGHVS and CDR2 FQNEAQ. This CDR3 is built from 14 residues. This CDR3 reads CASSVSGGAGEQFF. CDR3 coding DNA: TGTGCCAGCAGCGTTAGCGGGGGGGCAGGTGAGCAGTTCTTC.

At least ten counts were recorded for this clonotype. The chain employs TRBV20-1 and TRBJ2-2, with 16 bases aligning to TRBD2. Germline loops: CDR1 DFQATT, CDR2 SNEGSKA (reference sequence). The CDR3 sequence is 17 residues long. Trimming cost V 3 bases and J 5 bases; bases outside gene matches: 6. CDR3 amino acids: CSARGLAGGPSTGELFF. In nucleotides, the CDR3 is TGCAGTGCTAGGGGACTAGCGGGGGGGCCTTCGACCGGGGAGCTGTTTTTT.

The CDR3: CASRTSGGGGETQYF. CDR3 DNA sequence: TGTGCCAGTAGAACCTCCGGAGGAGGAGGAGAGACCCAGTACTTC. This chain joins TRBV19 and TRBJ2-5, with D possibly matching TRBD2 (5 bases). Trimming removed 6 bases from V and 4 bases from J, with 18 bases in between. The CDR3 is 15 residues long. The germline V gene encodes CDR1 LNHDA and CDR2 SQIVND (reference sequence).

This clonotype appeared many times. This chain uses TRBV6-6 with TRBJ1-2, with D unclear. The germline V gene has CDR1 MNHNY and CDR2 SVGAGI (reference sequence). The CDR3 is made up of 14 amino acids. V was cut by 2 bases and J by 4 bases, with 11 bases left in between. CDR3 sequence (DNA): TGTGCCAGCAGTTACGAACCCACGGGCTATGGCTACACCTTC. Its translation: CASSYEPTGYGYTF.

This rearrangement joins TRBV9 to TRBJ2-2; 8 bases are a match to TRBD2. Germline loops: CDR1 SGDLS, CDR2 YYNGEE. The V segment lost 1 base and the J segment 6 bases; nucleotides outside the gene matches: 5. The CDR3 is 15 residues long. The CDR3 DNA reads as TGTGCCAGCAGCGTAAACGGGGGGGCCCCCGGGGAGCTGTTTTTT. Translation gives CASSVNGGAPGELFF.

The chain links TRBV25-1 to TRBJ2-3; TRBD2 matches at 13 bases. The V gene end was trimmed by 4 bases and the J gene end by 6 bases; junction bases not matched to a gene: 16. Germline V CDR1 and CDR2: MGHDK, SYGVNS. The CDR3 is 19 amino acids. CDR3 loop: CASSVLTSGGPPVTDTQYF. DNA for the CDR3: TGTGCCAGCAGTGTCTTGACTAGCGGGGGGCCCCCCGTTACCGATACGCAGTATTTT.

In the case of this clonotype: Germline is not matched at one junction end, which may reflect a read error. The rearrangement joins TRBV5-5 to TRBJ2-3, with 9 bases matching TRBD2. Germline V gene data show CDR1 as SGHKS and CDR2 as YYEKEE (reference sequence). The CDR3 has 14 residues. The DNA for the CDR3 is TGCGCCAGCAGTCCTAGCGGGATCACAGATACGCAGTATTTT. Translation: CASSPSGITDTQYF.

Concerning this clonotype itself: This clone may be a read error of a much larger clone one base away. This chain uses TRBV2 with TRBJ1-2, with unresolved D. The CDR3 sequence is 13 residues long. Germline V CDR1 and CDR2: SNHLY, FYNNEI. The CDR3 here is CASSLPGDYGHTF. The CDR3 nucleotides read TGTGCCAGCAGCTTACCAGGAGACTATGGCCACACCTTC.